A single sample gave rise to the 3 T cell receptor beta chains below, sequenced in a study of OX40 agonist ivuxolimab in advanced cancers. Measured with immunoSEQ multiplex PCR; TCRdb has only the in-frame clones, and not every one. The sample records around 50,000 clones, 80% to 90% being singletons. The source was CD4+ or CD8+ T cells sorted from blood, collected in a trial of the OX40 agonist ivuxolimab. Receptors originate from an adult with an advanced solid tumor such as melanoma, head and neck, liver or kidney cancer.

This chain links TRBV2 with TRBJ1-5; D uncertain. The CDR3 has 18 amino acids. V dropped 2 bases and J dropped 8 bases, with 25 bases sitting between them. Germline lookup yields CDR1 SNHLY and CDR2 FYNNEI. The CDR3 region is CASSEPTRAPGGSKPQHF. Here the CDR3 DNA reads TGTGCCAGCAGTGAACCAACGAGGGCCCCGGGAGGTTCTAAGCCCCAGCATTTT. The whole variable domain, filled in from reference TRBV2 and TRBJ1-5, reads EPEVTQTPSHQVTQMGQEVILRCVPISNHLYFYWYRQILGQKVEFLVSFYNNEISEKSEIFDDQFSVERPDGSNFTLKIRSTKLEDSAMYFCASSEPTRAPGGSKPQHFGDGTRLSIL.

V gene TRBV9 combines with J gene TRBJ2-7; D possibly uses TRBD1 or TRBD2 (5 bases each). Trimming removed 0 bases at V and 2 bases at J, with 12 bases between. CDR3 length: 15 amino acids. Looked up from germline, CDR1 is SGDLS and CDR2 is YYNGEE. Here the CDR3 reads CASSVGLGDAYEQYF. Written as DNA, the CDR3 is TGTGCCAGCAGCGTAGGTTTGGGGGATGCCTACGAGCAGTACTTC.

This clone has a handful of counts. For the CDR3, the DNA is TGCGCCAGCAGCTTCGGACAGGGGGCTTGGGAGACCCAGTACTTC. Its protein product is CASSFGQGAWETQYF. This chain links TRBV5-1 with TRBJ2-5; TRBD1 matches 11 bases. The J segment lost 5 bases and the V segment lost 2 bases, leaving 5 bases of the junction unmatched. The CDR3 is 15 amino acids. The germline CDR1 and CDR2 sequences are SGHRS and YFSETQ.